A single TCR beta chain is shown here with its context. What it binds is not known. Per germline, CDR1 MNHEY and CDR2 SVGAGI. CDR3 length equals 15 residues. V lost 5 bases to trimming and J lost 3 bases; unmatched junction nucleotides: 9. This specimen comes from a study of cytomegalovirus exposure and HLA in healthy donors. 60 Vbeta and 13 Jbeta primers were used in PCR. Produced via immunoSEQ multiplex PCR; TCRdb's table is partial and in-frame only. The sample yields tens of thousands of clones, approximately 80% seen once. Study-level points and caveats: There were three CMV-associated chains whose specificity for CMV antigens was confirmed in vitro. Sequencing artifact likely explains a cluster of highly shared sequence variants. V- and J-gene trimming of TCR beta was linked (in a later analysis) to a missense DCLRE1C variant. Presence/absence analyses supposed approximately even sequencing depth among donors.

The source of this sequence is a woman in her thirties in good health and CMV-seronegative. The chain carries TRBV6-5 and TRBJ2-7; 8 nucleotides match TRBD2. The sequenced material came from PBMCs. The CDR3 DNA reads TGTGCCAGCAGTACCCCGGGGGGGGCTCTCTACGAGCAGTACTTC. Translating gives CASSTPGGALYEQYF.